Shown below are 13 T cell receptor beta chains from a single sample sequenced in a study of T cell responses to AZD1222 COVID-19 vaccine. The method was immunoSEQ multiplex PCR; TCRdb's version includes in-frame clones alone and lacks a portion of them. The sample holds approximately 190,000 clones, more than 75% seen once. The starting material was peripheral blood, obtained on day 0 of MenACWY control vaccination. These receptor sequences come from an adult in good health.

DNA for the CDR3: TGTGCCAGCAGGACAGGACAGGGCGTCTATGGCTACACCTTC. It codes for CASRTGQGVYGYTF. The chain couples TRBV6-5 to TRBJ1-2, with 8 bases that match TRBD1. V was clipped by 6 bases and J by 4 bases; unmatched bases: 7. The CDR3 has 14 residues. Germline lookup yields CDR1 MNHEY and CDR2 SVGAGI.

The chain couples TRBV3-1 (or the pseudogene TRBV3-2) to TRBJ2-7, with no clear D. V lost 1 base, J lost 3 bases, and 7 bases lay in between. Germline-derived CDR1 and CDR2 are LGHDT and YNNKEL (reference sequence). The CDR3 extends over 13 amino acids. CDR3 protein: CASSQAFGYEQYF. Here the CDR3 DNA reads TGTGCCAGCAGCCAAGCTTTCGGCTACGAGCAGTACTTC.

Concerning this clone itself: A much larger clone differs from this one at a single base, so this may be a read error. The chain combines TRBV11-3 with TRBJ1-1; unclear D gene. This CDR3 region has 13 residues. Trimming pared 0 bases from V and 1 base from J, leaving 3 bases between. CDR1 is SGHNT and CDR2 is YENEEA in the germline V gene. The CDR3, as DNA: TGTGCCAGCAGCTTAGAGGCGAACACTGAAGCTTTCTTT. The encoded protein is CASSLEANTEAFF.

This chain connects TRBV5-1 to TRBJ2-5; D might be TRBD2 (6 bases). Trimming took off 2 bases at V and 4 bases at J, with 12 bases between the two ends. The CDR3 consists of 14 residues. From germline, CDR1 is SGHRS and CDR2 YFSETQ. The CDR3 protein is CASSFELATETQYF. In DNA, the CDR3 is TGCGCCAGCAGCTTCGAACTAGCAACAGAGACCCAGTACTTC.

The V call is TRBV10-3, the J call TRBJ1-6, with D maybe TRBD1 (5 bases). This CDR3 spans 16 amino acids. Germline V gene data show CDR1 as ENHRY and CDR2 as SYGVKD. The V end lost 7 bases, the J end lost 3 bases, and 16 bases lay between the germline ends. Written as DNA, the CDR3 is TGTGCCATCAATCTGACAGTAAACTACTATAATTCACCCCTCCACTTT. Encoded protein: CAINLTVNYYNSPLHF.

The chain combines TRBV6-5 with TRBJ1-2, with 8 nucleotides matching TRBD1. Germline lookup yields CDR1 MNHEY and CDR2 SVGAGI. V lost 3 bases to trimming and J lost 7 bases; unmatched junction nucleotides: 10. The CDR3 loop spans 15 amino acids. The CDR3 here is CASSYTTGEVVGYTF. The CDR3 coding sequence is TGTGCCAGCAGTTATACGACAGGGGAGGTTGTTGGCTACACCTTC.

The V call is TRBV19, the J call TRBJ1-5; TRBD1 might be the D (5 bases). V was shortened by 3 bases and J by 2 bases, with 11 bases between the two germline ends. In germline, CDR1 is LNHDA, CDR2 SQIVND (reference sequence). The CDR3 runs 15 residues. This CDR3 reads CASSISREGNQPQHF. Written as DNA, the CDR3 is TGTGCCAGTAGTATCTCCAGGGAAGGCAATCAGCCCCAGCATTTT.

The chain recombines TRBV30 with TRBJ2-5, with a tentative D call TRBD2 (6 bases). The germline CDR1 and CDR2 sequences are GTSNPN and SVGIG (reference sequence). V was trimmed by 8 bases and J by 2 bases, leaving 6 bases between them. The CDR3 length is 10 residues. CDR3 in amino acids: CAGGQETQYF. CDR3 nucleotide sequence: TGTGCCGGGGGGCAAGAGACCCAGTACTTC.

The chain employs TRBV29-1 and TRBJ2-5, with D possibly TRBD2 on 5 matching bases. Germline V CDR1 and CDR2: SQVTM, ANQGSEA. This CDR3 comprises 12 residues. Trimming cost V 4 bases and J 2 bases, with 8 bases left between them. The CDR3 sequence is CSVGTGQETQYF. The CDR3 DNA follows: TGCAGCGTTGGGACGGGACAAGAGACCCAGTACTTC.

The chain has TRBV19 and TRBJ2-1; no definite D call. Trimming cost V 1 base and J 8 bases, with 15 bases left between them. This CDR3 has 15 residues. CDR1 is LNHDA and CDR2 is SQIVND in the germline V gene (reference sequence). The CDR3 coding sequence is TGTGCCAGTAGTATAGGGTTTACTGACTTGGATGAGCAGTTCTTC. Encoded protein: CASSIGFTDLDEQFF.

This clone appeared a few times. This chain connects TRBV6-1 to TRBJ2-3, with D perhaps TRBD1 (6 bases). The germline V gene has CDR1 MNHNS and CDR2 SASEGT. There are 16 residues in the CDR3. Trimming pared 2 bases from V and 0 bases from J, leaving 12 bases between. This CDR3 reads CASSEPTGRSTDTQYF. The CDR3 DNA sequence: TGTGCCAGCAGTGAACCAACAGGGCGGAGCACAGATACGCAGTATTTT.

The sample holds one count of this clone. The V and J genes are TRBV24-1 and TRBJ2-1; D remains ambiguous. CDR1 is KGHDR, CDR2 SFDVKD, per germline. Trimming left V 1 base short and J 5 bases short, with 20 bases between. This CDR3 has 18 residues. This chain's CDR3 is CATSDFARFRPRHNEQFF. CDR3 sequence (DNA): TGTGCCACCAGTGATTTCGCTCGATTTCGGCCTCGCCACAATGAGCAGTTCTTC.

The rearrangement joins TRBV28 to TRBJ1-6; 7 bases are a match to TRBD1. The CDR3 totals 15 residues. V lost 3 bases to trimming and J lost 6 bases; unmatched junction nucleotides: 5. Germline V lookup: CDR1 MDHEN, CDR2 SYDVKM. The CDR3 sequence: CASSFSDRFNSPLHF. The CDR3 bases are TGTGCCAGCAGTTTTTCGGACAGGTTTAATTCACCCCTCCACTTT.